The present TCR beta chain was sequenced within a study of T cells in women clearing cervical HPV infection. Notes on this clone: The CDR3 end is not reached by the read, which stops 3 residues before it; the germline J gene fills it in.

The V and J ends lost 5 bases and 4 bases, in that order; junction bases with no gene match: 6. Germline lookup yields CDR1 MDHEN and CDR2 SYDVKM. This CDR3 has 16 residues. Assay used: immunoSEQ multiplex PCR; TCRdb lists only in-frame clones, some missing. The specimen's table records 44,000 or so clones. This clonotype originated in a woman between 18 and 70 years old with a cervical HPV16 infection that either progressed to CIN3+ or cleared (not recorded which). The sample comprised blood buffy coat. This rearrangement joins TRBV28 to TRBJ2-7; 15 positions agree with TRBD2. The CDR3 DNA, read in part, is TGTGCCAGCAGTCCGGGACTAGCGGGGGGTCGATACGAG. It encodes CASSPGLAGGRYE. The whole CDR3 region reads CASSPGLAGGRYEQYF.